This T cell receptor (beta chain) was profiled in a study of T cells in localized non-small cell lung cancer. This clone was seen only a few times. Germline loops: CDR1 MNHGY, CDR2 SAAAGT. V lost 0 bases, J lost 8 bases, and 8 bases lay in between. There are 13 residues in the CDR3. Assay: immunoSEQ multiplex PCR; the TCRdb copy retains only in-frame clones and omits some. The table includes about 1,000 clones, less than 25% detected once. The adjacent lung that was sampled lay at least 2 cm from the tumor margin and showed no atypia. Sequenced material: normal lung tissue next to the tumor, taken before any cancer treatment. The receptor's source is a male donor older than 55 with stage III lung adenocarcinoma. The rearrangement joins TRBV6-8 to TRBJ2-1; no clear D. CDR3 in DNA: TGTGCCAGCAGTTACTCGAAGCGTTATGAGCAGTTCTTC. Encoded protein: CASSYSKRYEQFF.